One and the same sample provided the 30 T cell receptor beta chains below, sequenced in a study of blood T cell repertoires in COVID-19. Data came from immunoSEQ multiplex PCR; TCRdb stores just in-frame clones and leaves some out. This sample has around 120,000 clones, with roughly nine tenths found just once. The sample comprised peripheral blood. The source is a man aged 60-69 years with COVID-19, enrolled during active disease.

V gene TRBV6-2 or TRBV6-3 combines with J gene TRBJ2-5; D not certain. The germline V gene has CDR1 MNHEY and CDR2 SVGEGT. The CDR3 spans 14 residues. V was cut by 4 bases and J by 4 bases, with 13 bases left in between. Written as DNA, the CDR3 is TGTGCCAGCAGTTCGGAAGGTTGGGCAGAGACCCAGTACTTC. It encodes CASSSEGWAETQYF.

This clone was seen just once. The chain has TRBV7-9 and TRBJ2-2; 8 bases line up with TRBD1. The CDR3 is made up of 15 amino acids. Trimming took 5 bases from V and 5 from J; bases not matched to a gene: 7. Germline values: CDR1 SEHNR, CDR2 FQNEAQ (reference sequence). The CDR3 sequence: CASSLGQGGTGELFF. DNA for the CDR3: TGTGCCAGCAGCCTCGGACAGGGTGGAACCGGGGAGCTGTTTTTT.

The genes are TRBV19 and TRBJ1-4, with D perhaps TRBD1 (5 bases). The V and J ends lost 3 bases and 8 bases respectively, with 25 bases between them. The CDR3 runs 18 residues. Germline CDR1 reads LNHDA; CDR2 reads SQIVND (reference sequence). The CDR3 region is CASSISYAGGDVGEKLFF. In nucleotides, the CDR3 is TGTGCCAGTAGTATCTCGTATGCGGGGGGGGATGTCGGGGAAAAACTGTTTTTT.

This sequence joins TRBV7-9 and TRBJ2-5; 9 bases map to TRBD1. This CDR3 spans 15 amino acids. Germline CDR1 SEHNR, CDR2 FQNEAQ (reference sequence). J lost 4 bases, V lost 5 bases, and 8 bases had no gene match. DNA of the CDR3: TGTGCCAGCAGCCAACCGGGACAGGGACGAGAGACCCAGTACTTC. This gives the protein CASSQPGQGRETQYF.

This clone was recorded only once. The rearrangement uses TRBV19 and TRBJ1-2, with a weak D call TRBD1 (5 bases). This CDR3 spans 15 amino acids. Trimming removed 4 bases from V and 4 bases from J, with 16 bases in between. Germline V gene sequence: CDR1 LNHDA, CDR2 SQIVND (reference sequence). The CDR3 is CASSTSRGGGYGYTF. As DNA, the CDR3 is TGTGCCAGTAGTACCAGTCGCGGGGGAGGCTATGGCTACACCTTC.

The V and J genes are TRBV3-1 (or the pseudogene TRBV3-2) and TRBJ2-7; a weak D match, TRBD2 (6 bases). Trimming left V 4 bases short and J 1 base short, with 11 bases between. CDR1 and CDR2 (germline): LGHDT, YNNKEL (reference sequence). The CDR3 has 14 residues. CDR3 amino acids: CASSPGEMSYEQYF. The CDR3 region has the DNA TGTGCCAGCAGCCCGGGAGAGATGTCCTACGAGCAGTACTTC.

CDR3 DNA sequence: TGTGCCAGCAGCGACCGGGACACCTCCTACAATGAGCAGTTCTTC. Its translation: CASSDRDTSYNEQFF. The chain couples TRBV5-6 to TRBJ2-1; TRBD1 might be the D (6 bases). The germline V gene encodes CDR1 SGHDT and CDR2 YYEEEE. The CDR3 extends over 15 amino acids. V was clipped by 4 bases and J by 0 bases, with 11 bases between them.

The V call is TRBV5-1, the J call TRBJ1-5; the match to TRBD1 covers 8 bases. The CDR3 extends over 16 amino acids. V dropped 4 bases and J dropped 6; count of bases not matched to a gene: 12. The germline V gene encodes CDR1 SGHRS and CDR2 YFSETQ. Here the CDR3 reads CASSPDRASVGQPQHF. DNA of the CDR3: TGCGCCAGCAGCCCGGACAGGGCCTCTGTGGGTCAGCCCCAGCATTTT.

This chain uses TRBV19 with TRBJ2-3; 10 bases line up with TRBD1. With 2 bases clipped from V and 7 bases from J, the junction kept 6 bases outside the gene matches. The germline V gene has CDR1 LNHDA and CDR2 SQIVND (reference sequence). The CDR3 covers 15 residues. The CDR3 here is CASSITGQGENTQYF. The CDR3 coding sequence is TGTGCCAGTAGTATAACAGGACAGGGGGAAAATACGCAGTATTTT.

This CDR3 is CAIKPPDGDRSFTF. CDR3 coding DNA: TGTGCCATTAAGCCTCCGGACGGGGACAGATCTTTCACCTTC. The chain employs TRBV28 and TRBJ1-2, with 7 bases that match TRBD1. The length of the CDR3 is 14 residues. Germline V gene lookup returns CDR1 MDHEN and CDR2 SYDVKM. After removal of 10 bases from V and 13 bases from J, the junction contained 21 bases not matched to a gene.

This chain uses TRBV5-4 with TRBJ1-2, with 9 positions matching TRBD1. Looked up from germline, CDR1 is SGHNT and CDR2 is YYREEE (reference sequence). V was clipped by 0 bases and J by 6 bases; unmatched bases: 0. The CDR3 is made up of 13 amino acids. CDR3 nucleotides: TGTGCCAGCAGCTTGGACAGGGGGCATGGCTACACCTTC. As protein: CASSLDRGHGYTF.

J is TRBJ1-2 and V is TRBV9; maybe TRBD1 (5 bases). The germline V gene encodes CDR1 SGDLS and CDR2 YYNGEE. CDR3 size: 16 residues. The V and J ends lost 0 bases and 8 bases respectively, with 20 bases between them. CDR3 region: CASSVAQGVISDGYTF. CDR3 nucleotide sequence: TGTGCCAGCAGCGTAGCTCAAGGGGTCATCTCTGACGGCTACACCTTC.

For the CDR3, the DNA is TGTGCCAGCATCGGACTAGCGGAGACTAACAATGAGCAGTTCTTC. Amino acids: CASIGLAETNNEQFF. The chain is built from TRBV7-9 and TRBJ2-1; 10 bases line up with TRBD2. V shed 7 bases and J 5 bases; nucleotides not matched to a gene: 8. The CDR3 spans 15 residues. CDR1 is SEHNR and CDR2 is FQNEAQ in the germline V gene (reference sequence).

The chain carries TRBV5-8 and TRBJ2-4; D might be TRBD1 (5 bases). Germline loops: CDR1 SGHTS, CDR2 YDEGEE. The CDR3 covers 13 residues. The V end lost 0 bases, the J end lost 8 bases, and 9 bases lay between the germline ends. As DNA, the CDR3 is TGTGCCAGCAGCTTGGAAGGGGTTTACATTCAGTACTTC. This codes for CASSLEGVYIQYF.

This clone has more than one count but fewer than ten. The chain links TRBV7-9 to TRBJ1-4; a weak D match, TRBD1 (6 bases). This CDR3 has 13 amino acids. CDR1 and CDR2 (germline): SEHNR, FQNEAQ (reference sequence). The V and J ends lost 5 bases and 8 bases respectively, with 12 bases between them. DNA for the CDR3: TGTGCCAGCAGCCATTTCGACAGGGAAAAACTGTTTTTT. Translating it yields CASSHFDREKLFF.

This clone was detected once. The chain carries TRBV2 and TRBJ1-3; the D is unclear. The V end was cut by 8 bases, the J end by 4 bases, with 12 bases between. The CDR3 extends over 13 amino acids. Germline V gives CDR1 SNHLY, CDR2 FYNNEI. As DNA, the CDR3 is TGTGCCAGCTTATCCACTACGGGAAACACCATATATTTT. Amino acids: CASLSTTGNTIYF.

The rearrangement uses TRBV18 and TRBJ1-6; 9 bases are a match to TRBD1. The length of the CDR3 is 17 residues. After removal of 1 base from V and 8 bases from J, the junction contained 9 bases not matched to a gene. From germline, CDR1 is KGHSH and CDR2 LQKENI. As DNA, the CDR3 is TGTGCCAGCTCACCACAGTTTGCACAGGGGGCGGATTCACCCCTCCACTTT. Its translation is CASSPQFAQGADSPLHF.

V usage is TRBV5-1 and J usage is TRBJ1-3; tentative D call: TRBD1 (6 bases). The CDR3 consists of 16 residues. In germline, CDR1 is SGHRS, CDR2 YFSETQ. V was clipped by 2 bases and J by 0 bases, with 12 bases between them. The CDR3 coding sequence is TGCGCCAGCAGCTTCGACCAGGGGAACTCTGGAAACACCATATATTTT. This gives the protein CASSFDQGNSGNTIYF.

Worth noting for this clone: Other DNA variants within this sample encode the same CDR3. This chain's CDR3 is CASSPGQGRYNEQFF. CDR3 nucleotides: TGCGCCAGCAGCCCTGGACAGGGCCGATACAATGAGCAGTTCTTC. The gene calls are TRBV5-1 and TRBJ2-1; 8 positions match TRBD1. This CDR3 comprises 15 residues. Germline V lookup: CDR1 SGHRS, CDR2 YFSETQ. V lost 4 bases and J lost 4; bases outside the gene matches: 7.

The V and J genes are TRBV4-3 and TRBJ1-1; D unresolved. The V and J ends lost 1 base and 6 bases respectively, with 6 bases between them. The germline V gene has CDR1 LGHNA and CDR2 YSLEER. This CDR3 contains 12 residues. The DNA of the CDR3 is TGCGCCAGCAGCCAAGCCTCCTCTGAAGCTTTCTTT. This codes for CASSQASSEAFF.

The V call is TRBV7-2, the J call TRBJ2-7; D uncertain. V was pared by 5 bases and J by 5 bases, with 16 bases between. Germline V CDR1 and CDR2: SGHTA, FQGNSA. This CDR3 has 14 amino acids. CDR3 sequence: CASSPSPAGHEQYF. CDR3 DNA sequence: TGTGCCAGCAGCCCCTCGCCGGCAGGCCACGAGCAGTACTTC. Full variable domain (missing parts from reference TRBV7-2 and TRBJ2-7): GAGVSQSPSNKVTEKGKDVELRCDPISGHTALYWYRQSLGQGLEFLIYFQGNSAPDKSGLPSDRFSAERTGGSVSTLTIQRTQQEDSAVYLCASSPSPAGHEQYFGPGTRLTVT.

The chain joins TRBV6-2 or TRBV6-3 to TRBJ1-1, with D maybe TRBD1 (5 bases). Germline CDR1 MNHEY, CDR2 SVGEGT. Trimming took off 5 bases at V and 1 base at J, with 17 bases between the two ends. CDR3 length: 16 amino acids. The CDR3 loop reads CASSHPGGDQNTEAFF. CDR3 bases: TGTGCCAGCAGTCACCCTGGGGGGGACCAGAACACTGAAGCTTTCTTT.

J is TRBJ1-2 and V is TRBV19; D is undetermined. Trimming removed 4 bases from V and 4 bases from J, with 4 bases in between. This CDR3 region has 11 residues. Germline V gene data show CDR1 as LNHDA and CDR2 as SQIVND (reference sequence). DNA for the CDR3: TGTGCCAGTAGTAGGGCCTATGGCTACACCTTC. It yields the protein CASSRAYGYTF.

The genes are TRBV19 and TRBJ2-1; D call uncertain. This CDR3 comprises 13 residues. Germline assignment: CDR1 LNHDA and CDR2 SQIVND (reference sequence). V was pared by 3 bases and J by 5 bases, with 8 bases between. The CDR3 is CASSIQSDNEQFF. The CDR3 region has the DNA TGTGCCAGTAGTATCCAAAGCGACAATGAGCAGTTCTTC.

CDR3 loop: CASSSSTSGPSSYNEQFF. CDR3 bases: TGTGCCAGCAGCTCCTCGACTAGCGGACCAAGCTCCTACAATGAGCAGTTCTTC. J is TRBJ2-1 and V is TRBV7-3; 9 bases fit TRBD2. J lost 0 bases, V lost 4 bases, and 10 bases had no gene match. The CDR3 is 18 residues long. Per germline, CDR1 SGHTA and CDR2 FQGTGA. The whole variable domain, filled in from reference TRBV7-3 and TRBJ2-1, reads GAGVSQTPSNKVTEKGKYVELRCDPISGHTALYWYRQSLGQGPEFLIYFQGTGAADDSGLPNDRFFAVRPEGSVSTLKIQRTERGDSAVYLCASSSSTSGPSSYNEQFFGPGTRLTVL.

This clone was counted a few times. The rearrangement links TRBV27 to TRBJ2-2; D remains ambiguous. The CDR3 runs 15 residues. V lost 2 bases and J 0 bases, leaving 7 bases between the germline ends. Looked up from germline, CDR1 is MNHEY and CDR2 is SMNVEV (reference sequence). CDR3 in DNA: TGTGCCAGCAGTTTAACGGGTACGAACACCGGGGAGCTGTTTTTT. It is translated as CASSLTGTNTGELFF.

This chain connects TRBV6-5 to TRBJ2-1; D is uncertain. Germline V gene lookup returns CDR1 MNHEY and CDR2 SVGAGI. Trimming removed 6 bases at V and 8 bases at J, with 8 bases between. CDR3 length: 11 residues. CDR3 in amino acids: CASRKRDEQFF. CDR3 coding DNA: TGTGCCAGCAGAAAACGGGATGAGCAGTTCTTC.

The rearrangement links TRBV30 to TRBJ2-3, with 12 bases fitting TRBD2. There are 16 residues in the CDR3. Germline CDR1 is GTSNPN and CDR2 is SVGIG (reference sequence). The V segment lost 2 bases and the J segment 2 bases; nucleotides outside the gene matches: 5. The CDR3, as DNA: TGTGCCTGGAGTTATCGACTAGCGGGAGTCACAGATACGCAGTATTTT. Protein sequence: CAWSYRLAGVTDTQYF.

The count of this clone is one. This sequence joins TRBV18 and TRBJ2-3; 8 bases are a match to TRBD2. This CDR3 contains 16 residues. Germline CDR1 and CDR2: KGHSH and LQKENI. Trimming at V came to 3 bases and at J to 6 bases, leaving 11 bases not matched to a gene. In DNA, the CDR3 is TGTGCCAGCTCACCCCTTCTAGCGGGTAGATTTGATACGCAGTATTTT. Translation: CASSPLLAGRFDTQYF.

The chain links TRBV2 to TRBJ1-2; D may be TRBD1 (6 bases). This CDR3 has 14 residues. V dropped 1 base and J dropped 4 bases, with 10 bases sitting between them. CDR1 is SNHLY, CDR2 FYNNEI, per germline. The CDR3: CASSEEQDSYGYTF. The CDR3 nucleotides read TGTGCCAGCAGTGAAGAACAGGACAGCTATGGCTACACCTTC.